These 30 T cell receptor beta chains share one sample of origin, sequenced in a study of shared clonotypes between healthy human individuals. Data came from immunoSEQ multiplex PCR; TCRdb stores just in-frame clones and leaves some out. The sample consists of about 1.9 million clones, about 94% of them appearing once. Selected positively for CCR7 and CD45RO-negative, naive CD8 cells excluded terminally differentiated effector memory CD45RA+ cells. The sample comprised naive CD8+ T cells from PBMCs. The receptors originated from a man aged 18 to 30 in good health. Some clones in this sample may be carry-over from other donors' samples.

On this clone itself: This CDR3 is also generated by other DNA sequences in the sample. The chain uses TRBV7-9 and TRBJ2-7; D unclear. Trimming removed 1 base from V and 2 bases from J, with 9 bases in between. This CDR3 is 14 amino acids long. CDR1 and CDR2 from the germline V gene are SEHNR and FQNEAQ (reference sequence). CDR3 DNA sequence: TGTGCCAGCAGCTTAGTAGGGCAACCCTACGAGCAGTACTTC. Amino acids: CASSLVGQPYEQYF. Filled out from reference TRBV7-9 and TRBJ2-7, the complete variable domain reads DTGVSQNPRHKITKRGQNVTFRCDPISEHNRLYWYRQTLGQGPEFLTYFQNEAQLEKSRLLSDRFSAERPKGSFSTLEIQRTEQGDSAMYLCASSLVGQPYEQYFGPGTRLTVT.

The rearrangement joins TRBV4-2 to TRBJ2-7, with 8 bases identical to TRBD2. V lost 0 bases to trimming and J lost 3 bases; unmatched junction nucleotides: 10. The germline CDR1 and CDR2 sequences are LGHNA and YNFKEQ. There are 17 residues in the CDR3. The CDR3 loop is CASSQDLSLAGGYEQYF. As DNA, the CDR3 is TGTGCCAGCAGCCAAGATCTTTCTCTCGCGGGGGGCTACGAGCAGTACTTC.

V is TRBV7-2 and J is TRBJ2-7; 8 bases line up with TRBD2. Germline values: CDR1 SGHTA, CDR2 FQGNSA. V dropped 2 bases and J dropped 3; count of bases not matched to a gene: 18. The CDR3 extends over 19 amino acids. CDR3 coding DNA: TGTGCCAGCAGCTTACCGAAGATTCCTACTAGCGGACATGTCTACGAGCAGTACTTC. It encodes CASSLPKIPTSGHVYEQYF.

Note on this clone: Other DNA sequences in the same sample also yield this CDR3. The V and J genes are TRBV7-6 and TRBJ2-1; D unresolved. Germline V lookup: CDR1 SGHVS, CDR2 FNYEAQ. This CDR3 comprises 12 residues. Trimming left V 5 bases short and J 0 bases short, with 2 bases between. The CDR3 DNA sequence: TGTGCCAGCAGCCTCTCCTACAATGAGCAGTTCTTC. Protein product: CASSLSYNEQFF.

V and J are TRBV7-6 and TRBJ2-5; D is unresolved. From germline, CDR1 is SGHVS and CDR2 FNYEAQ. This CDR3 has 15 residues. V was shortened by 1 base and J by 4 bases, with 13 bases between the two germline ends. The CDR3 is CASSLVGEALETQYF. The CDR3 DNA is TGTGCCAGCAGCTTAGTGGGTGAAGCATTAGAGACCCAGTACTTC.

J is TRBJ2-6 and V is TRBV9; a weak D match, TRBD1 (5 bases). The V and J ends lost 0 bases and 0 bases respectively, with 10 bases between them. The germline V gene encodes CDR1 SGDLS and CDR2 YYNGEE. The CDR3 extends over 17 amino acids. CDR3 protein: CASSVVGTGSGANVLTF. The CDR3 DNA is TGTGCCAGCAGCGTAGTCGGAACAGGCTCTGGGGCCAACGTCCTGACTTTC.

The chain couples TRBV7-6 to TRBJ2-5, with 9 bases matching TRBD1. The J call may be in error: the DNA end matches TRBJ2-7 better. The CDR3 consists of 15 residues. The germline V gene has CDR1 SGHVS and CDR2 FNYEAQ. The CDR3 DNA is TGTGCCAGCAGCTCCCGACAGGGGGTTTCCTACGAGCAGTACTTC. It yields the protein CASSSRQGVSYEQYF.

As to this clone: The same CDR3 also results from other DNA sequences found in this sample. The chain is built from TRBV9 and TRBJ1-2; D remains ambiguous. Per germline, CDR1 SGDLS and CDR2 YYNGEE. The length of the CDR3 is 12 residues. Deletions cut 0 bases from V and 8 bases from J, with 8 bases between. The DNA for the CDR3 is TGTGCCAGCAGCGTAGGGGGAGTCGGCTACACCTTC. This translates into CASSVGGVGYTF.

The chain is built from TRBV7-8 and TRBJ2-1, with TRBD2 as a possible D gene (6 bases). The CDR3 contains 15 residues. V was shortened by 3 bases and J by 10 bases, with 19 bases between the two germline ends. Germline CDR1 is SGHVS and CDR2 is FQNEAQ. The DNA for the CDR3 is TGTGCCAGCAGCTTTAGCGTCCGGGACTCAAACGAGCAGTTCTTC. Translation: CASSFSVRDSNEQFF.

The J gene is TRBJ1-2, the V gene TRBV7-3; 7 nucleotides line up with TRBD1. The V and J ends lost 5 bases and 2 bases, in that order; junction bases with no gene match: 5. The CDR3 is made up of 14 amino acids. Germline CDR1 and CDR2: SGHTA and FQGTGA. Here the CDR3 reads CASSPLGQNYGYTF. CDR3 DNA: TGTGCCAGCAGCCCCCTGGGACAGAACTATGGCTACACCTTC. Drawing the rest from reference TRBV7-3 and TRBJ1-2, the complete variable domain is GAGVSQTPSNKVTEKGKYVELRCDPISGHTALYWYRQSLGQGPEFLIYFQGTGAADDSGLPNDRFFAVRPEGSVSTLKIQRTERGDSAVYLCASSPLGQNYGYTFGSGTRLTVV.

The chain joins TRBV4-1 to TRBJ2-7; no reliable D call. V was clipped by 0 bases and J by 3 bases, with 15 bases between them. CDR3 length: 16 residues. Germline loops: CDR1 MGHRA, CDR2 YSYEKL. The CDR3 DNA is TGCGCCAGCAGCCAAGACCCCGACTTAAGCTACTACGAGCAGTACTTC. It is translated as CASSQDPDLSYYEQYF.

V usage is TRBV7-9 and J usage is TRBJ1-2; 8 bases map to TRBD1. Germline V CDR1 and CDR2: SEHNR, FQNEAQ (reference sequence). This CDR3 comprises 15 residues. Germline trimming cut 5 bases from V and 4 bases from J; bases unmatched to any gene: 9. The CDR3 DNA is TGTGCCAGCAGCATCCGGGACAGGTCTCTCTATGGCTACACCTTC. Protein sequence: CASSIRDRSLYGYTF.

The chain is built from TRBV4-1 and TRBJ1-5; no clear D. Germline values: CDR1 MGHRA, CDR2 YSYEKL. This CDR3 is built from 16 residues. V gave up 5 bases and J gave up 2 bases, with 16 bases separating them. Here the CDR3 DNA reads TGCGCCAGCAGCTTGTCTCCCCGGAAAGGCAATCAGCCCCAGCATTTT. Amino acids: CASSLSPRKGNQPQHF.

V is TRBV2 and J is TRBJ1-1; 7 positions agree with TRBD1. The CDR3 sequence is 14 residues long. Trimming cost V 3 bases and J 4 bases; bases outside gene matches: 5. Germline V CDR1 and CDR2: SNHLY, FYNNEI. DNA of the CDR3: TGTGCCAGCAGTGATGGGCAGGGGGGCACTGAAGCTTTCTTT. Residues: CASSDGQGGTEAFF.

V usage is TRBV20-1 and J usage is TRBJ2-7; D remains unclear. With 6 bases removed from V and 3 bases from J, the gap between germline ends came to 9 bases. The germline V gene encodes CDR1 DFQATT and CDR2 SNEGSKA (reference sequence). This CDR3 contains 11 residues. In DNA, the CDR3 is TGCAGTGCGGGTCCTAGCTACGAGCAGTACTTC. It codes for CSAGPSYEQYF.

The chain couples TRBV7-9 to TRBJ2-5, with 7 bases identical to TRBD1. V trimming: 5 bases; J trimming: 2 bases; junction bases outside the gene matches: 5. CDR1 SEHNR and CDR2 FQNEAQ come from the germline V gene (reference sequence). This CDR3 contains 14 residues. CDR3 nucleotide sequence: TGTGCCAGCAGCCCCCAGACAGGGCAAGAGACCCAGTACTTC. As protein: CASSPQTGQETQYF. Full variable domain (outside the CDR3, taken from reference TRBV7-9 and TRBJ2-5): DTGVSQNPRHKITKRGQNVTFRCDPISEHNRLYWYRQTLGQGPEFLTYFQNEAQLEKSRLLSDRFSAERPKGSFSTLEIQRTEQGDSAMYLCASSPQTGQETQYFGPGTRLLVL.

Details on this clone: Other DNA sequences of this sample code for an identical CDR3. CDR3 loop: CASSSGGPYEQYF. The CDR3 coding sequence is TGTGCCAGCAGCTCCGGGGGTCCGTACGAGCAGTACTTC. The J gene is TRBJ2-7, the V gene TRBV27, with a weak D call TRBD2 (6 bases). The length of the CDR3 is 13 residues. Trimming left V 6 bases short and J 4 bases short, with 13 bases between. Germline V gives CDR1 MNHEY, CDR2 SMNVEV (reference sequence).

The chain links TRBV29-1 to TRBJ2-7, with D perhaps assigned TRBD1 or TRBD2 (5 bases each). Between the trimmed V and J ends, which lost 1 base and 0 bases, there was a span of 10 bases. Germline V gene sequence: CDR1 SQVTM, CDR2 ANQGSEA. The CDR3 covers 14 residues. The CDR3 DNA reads TGCAGCGTTGAAGTGGGACCCCACTCCTACGAGCAGTACTTC. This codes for CSVEVGPHSYEQYF.

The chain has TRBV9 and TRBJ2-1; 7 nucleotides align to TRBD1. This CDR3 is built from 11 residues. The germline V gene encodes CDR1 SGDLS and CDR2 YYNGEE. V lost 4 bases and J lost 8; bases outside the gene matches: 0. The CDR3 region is CASSQGDEQFF. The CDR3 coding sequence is TGTGCCAGCAGCCAGGGGGATGAGCAGTTCTTC.

Here the CDR3 DNA reads TGCGCCAGCAGCTTGGGACGGGGGAGCACTGAAGCTTTCTTT. Translation: CASSLGRGSTEAFF. The chain employs TRBV5-1 and TRBJ1-1, with D maybe TRBD1 (5 bases). V was clipped by 0 bases and J by 4 bases, with 10 bases between them. The length of the CDR3 is 14 residues. Germline V lookup: CDR1 SGHRS, CDR2 YFSETQ. Together with reference TRBV5-1 and TRBJ1-1, the CDR3 gives the full variable domain: KAGVTQTPRYLIKTRGQQVTLSCSPISGHRSVSWYQQTPGQGLQFLFEYFSETQRNKGNFPGRFSGRQFSNSRSEMNVSTLELGDSALYLCASSLGRGSTEAFFGQGTRLTVV.

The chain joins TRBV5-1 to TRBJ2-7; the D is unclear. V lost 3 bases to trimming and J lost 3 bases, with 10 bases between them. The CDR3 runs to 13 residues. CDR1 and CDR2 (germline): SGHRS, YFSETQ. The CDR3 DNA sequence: TGCGCCAGCAGCTATAGGACGCTCTACGAGCAGTACTTC. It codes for CASSYRTLYEQYF.

The CDR3: CASTLYPDSYEQYF. The DNA of the CDR3 is TGTGCCAGCACCCTGTACCCCGATTCCTACGAGCAGTACTTC. The gene calls are TRBV5-4 and TRBJ2-7; D unresolved. Germline V gene lookup returns CDR1 SGHNT and CDR2 YYREEE (reference sequence). This CDR3 comprises 14 residues. V dropped 6 bases and J dropped 1 base, with 14 bases sitting between them.

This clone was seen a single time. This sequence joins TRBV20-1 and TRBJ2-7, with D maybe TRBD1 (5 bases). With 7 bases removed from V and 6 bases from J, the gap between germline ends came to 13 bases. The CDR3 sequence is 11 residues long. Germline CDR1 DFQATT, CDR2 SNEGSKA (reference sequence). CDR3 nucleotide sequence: TGCAGTGGTCTAACAGGTCCCGAGCAGTACTTC. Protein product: CSGLTGPEQYF.

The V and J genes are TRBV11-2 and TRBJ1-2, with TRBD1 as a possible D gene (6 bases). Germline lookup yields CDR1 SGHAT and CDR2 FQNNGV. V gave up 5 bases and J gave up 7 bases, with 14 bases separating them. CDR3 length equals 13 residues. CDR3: CASSPWTDPGYTF. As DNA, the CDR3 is TGTGCCAGCAGCCCGTGGACAGACCCTGGCTACACCTTC.

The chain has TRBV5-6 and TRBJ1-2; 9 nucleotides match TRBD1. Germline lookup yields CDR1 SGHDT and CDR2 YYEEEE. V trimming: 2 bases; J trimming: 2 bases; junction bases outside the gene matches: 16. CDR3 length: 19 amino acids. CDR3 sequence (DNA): TGTGCCAGCAGCTTCCGATTCGGGACAGGGAGGTTTGGGAACTATGGCTACACCTTC. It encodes CASSFRFGTGRFGNYGYTF.

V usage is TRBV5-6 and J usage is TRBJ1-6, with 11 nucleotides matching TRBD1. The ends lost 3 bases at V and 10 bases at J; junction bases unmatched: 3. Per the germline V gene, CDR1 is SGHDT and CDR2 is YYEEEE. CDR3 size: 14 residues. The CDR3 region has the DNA TGTGCCAGCAGCTATGGGACAGGGGGATCACCCCTCCACTTT. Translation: CASSYGTGGSPLHF. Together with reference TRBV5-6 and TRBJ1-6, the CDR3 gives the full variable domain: DAGVTQSPTHLIKTRGQQVTLRCSPKSGHDTVSWYQQALGQGPQFIFQYYEEEERQRGNFPDRFSGHQFPNYSSELNVNALLLGDSALYLCASSYGTGGSPLHFGNGTRLTVT.

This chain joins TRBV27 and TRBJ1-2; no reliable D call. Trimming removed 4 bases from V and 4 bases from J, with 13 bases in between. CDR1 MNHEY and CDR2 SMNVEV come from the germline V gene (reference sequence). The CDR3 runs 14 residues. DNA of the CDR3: TGTGCCAGCAGTTACGGAGGAAAAGGCTATGGCTACACCTTC. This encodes CASSYGGKGYGYTF.

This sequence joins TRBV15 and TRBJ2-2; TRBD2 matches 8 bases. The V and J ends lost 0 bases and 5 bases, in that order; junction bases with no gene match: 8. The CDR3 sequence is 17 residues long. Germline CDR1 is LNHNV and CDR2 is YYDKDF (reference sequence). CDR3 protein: CATSRDHSGMWTGELFF. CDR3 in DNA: TGTGCCACCAGCAGAGACCATAGCGGGATGTGGACCGGGGAGCTGTTTTTT.

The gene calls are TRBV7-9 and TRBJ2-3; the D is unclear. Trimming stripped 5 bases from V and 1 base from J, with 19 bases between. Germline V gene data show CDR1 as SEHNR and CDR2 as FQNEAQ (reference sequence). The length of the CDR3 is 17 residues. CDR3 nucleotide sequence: TGTGCCAGCAGCAAGACCCCGACGGTGGTCGGCACAGATACGCAGTATTTT. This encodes CASSKTPTVVGTDTQYF.

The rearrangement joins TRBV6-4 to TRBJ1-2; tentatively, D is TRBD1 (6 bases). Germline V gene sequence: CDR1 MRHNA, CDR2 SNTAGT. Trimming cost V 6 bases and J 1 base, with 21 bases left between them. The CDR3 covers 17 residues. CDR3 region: CASRDLTGFFINYGYTF. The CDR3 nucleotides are TGTGCCAGCAGGGATCTGACAGGCTTCTTTATTAACTATGGCTACACCTTC.